Listed here are 27 T cell receptor beta chains from one sample, sequenced in a study of cytomegalovirus exposure and HLA in healthy donors. The PCR employed 60 Vbeta primers together with 13 Jbeta primers. Sequencing used immunoSEQ multiplex PCR; TCRdb keeps in-frame clones, though not all of them. The data show 100,000 to 150,000 clones, with 70% to 85% seen just once and about 1.7% held by the top ten. Source material: PBMCs. These receptors were collected from a man aged 18 to 30 in good health and CMV-seronegative.

This clone was found a few times. The chain carries TRBV7-2 and TRBJ1-2, with D maybe TRBD1 (5 bases). This CDR3 region has 14 residues. V lost 1 base and J 2 bases, leaving 8 bases between the germline ends. Germline CDR1 is SGHTA and CDR2 is FQGNSA. The CDR3 region has the DNA TGTGCCAGCAGCTTAGACGCAGGGAACTATGGCTACACCTTC. It codes for CASSLDAGNYGYTF.

The chain combines TRBV11-2 with TRBJ1-1; D is possibly TRBD1 (6 bases). V lost 5 bases to trimming and J lost 3 bases, with 16 bases between them. The CDR3 is 15 amino acids. The germline V gene encodes CDR1 SGHAT and CDR2 FQNNGV. The CDR3 protein is CASSLGGARDTEAFF. The CDR3 coding sequence is TGTGCCAGCAGCCTAGGGGGAGCACGGGACACTGAAGCTTTCTTT.

The V call is TRBV5-3, the J call TRBJ1-1; 7 bases line up with TRBD1. TRBV5-3 carries the ORF label, with uncertain function. The CDR3 is made up of 15 amino acids. Losses at the gene ends were 2 bases for V and 5 bases for J; bases not matched to a gene: 9. The CDR3 DNA sequence: TGTGCCAGAAGCTTACAGGGGACGCTAATGACTGAAGCTTTCTTT. It translates to CARSLQGTLMTEAFF.

V usage is TRBV5-1 and J usage is TRBJ2-5; tentatively, D is TRBD2 (5 bases). V was shortened by 5 bases and J by 5 bases, with 19 bases between the two germline ends. CDR1 SGHRS and CDR2 YFSETQ come from the germline V gene. This CDR3 has 15 amino acids. The CDR3 spells CASSSGGYERETQYF. The CDR3 DNA reads TGCGCCAGCAGTTCGGGCGGTTATGAGCGGGAGACCCAGTACTTC.

The J gene is TRBJ1-2, the V gene TRBV2; TRBD1 agrees at 8 bases. Trimming took 3 bases from V and 8 from J; bases not matched to a gene: 5. The germline V gene has CDR1 SNHLY and CDR2 FYNNEI. CDR3 length: 13 residues. This CDR3 reads CASSDGQGGGYTF. DNA for the CDR3: TGTGCCAGCAGTGATGGACAGGGCGGAGGCTACACCTTC.

On this clone itself: Other nucleotide sequences in the sample specify the same CDR3. The chain joins TRBV7-2 to TRBJ2-5; the D gene is possibly TRBD2 (6 bases). V was pared by 5 bases and J by 4 bases, with 14 bases between. Germline assignment: CDR1 SGHTA and CDR2 FQGNSA. This CDR3 contains 14 residues. The CDR3 protein is CASSPPGVRETQYF. The CDR3 DNA reads TGTGCCAGCAGCCCCCCGGGGGTACGAGAGACCCAGTACTTC.

Regarding this clone: Its ends do not fully match the called genes, so a read error is possible. The chain couples TRBV7-9 to TRBJ2-7, with D possibly TRBD2 on 5 matching bases. Germline assignment: CDR1 SEHNR and CDR2 FQNEAQ (reference sequence). The CDR3 extends over 18 amino acids. CDR3 sequence reads: CSSSLASHGAISSYEQYF. The CDR3 nucleotides are TGTTCCAGCAGCTTAGCGAGTCACGGAGCGATTAGCTCCTACGAGCAGTACTTC.

The CDR3 loop reads CASSEGAGRYTF. The CDR3 DNA follows: TGTGCCAGCAGTGAAGGGGCAGGCCGCTACACCTTC. V gene TRBV6-1 combines with J gene TRBJ1-2; no clear D gene. This CDR3 region has 12 residues. V lost 1 base to trimming and J lost 9 bases, with 9 bases between them. The germline V gene has CDR1 MNHNS and CDR2 SASEGT.

The genes are TRBV2 and TRBJ1-5; D is uncertain. V was trimmed by 6 bases and J by 3 bases, leaving 12 bases between them. This CDR3 is 14 amino acids long. The germline V gene encodes CDR1 SNHLY and CDR2 FYNNEI. The CDR3 here is CASRSFSFNQPQHF. In DNA form, the CDR3 reads TGTGCCAGCAGGTCGTTCAGTTTCAATCAGCCCCAGCATTTT. Filled out from reference TRBV2 and TRBJ1-5, the complete variable domain reads EPEVTQTPSHQVTQMGQEVILRCVPISNHLYFYWYRQILGQKVEFLVSFYNNEISEKSEIFDDQFSVERPDGSNFTLKIRSTKLEDSAMYFCASRSFSFNQPQHFGDGTRLSIL.

The chain is built from TRBV5-4 and TRBJ2-3; 9 bases align to TRBD2. V lost 0 bases and J lost 2; bases outside the gene matches: 7. From germline, CDR1 is SGHNT and CDR2 YYREEE (reference sequence). This CDR3 is 17 amino acids long. In DNA form, the CDR3 reads TGTGCCAGCAGCTTGGTCCCTAGCGGGGCTCTCACAGATACGCAGTATTTT. The encoded protein is CASSLVPSGALTDTQYF.

The J gene is TRBJ2-3, the V gene TRBV11-2; 9 nucleotides align to TRBD1. Per the germline V gene, CDR1 is SGHAT and CDR2 is FQNNGV. CDR3 length equals 15 residues. Trimming at V came to 4 bases and at J to 3 bases, leaving 5 bases not matched to a gene. The CDR3 loop is CASSSGQGRTDTQYF. Here the CDR3 DNA reads TGTGCCAGCAGCTCCGGACAGGGGAGGACAGATACGCAGTATTTT.

This sequence joins TRBV7-9 and TRBJ1-1, with unresolved D. CDR1 SEHNR and CDR2 FQNEAQ come from the germline V gene (reference sequence). CDR3 size: 13 residues. Trimming left V 5 bases short and J 4 bases short, with 11 bases between. In nucleotides, the CDR3 is TGTGCCAGCAGCATTTCATCGGGCACTGAAGCTTTCTTT. Translation gives CASSISSGTEAFF.

The chain uses TRBV5-1 and TRBJ2-7; D gene uncertain. Germline CDR1 SGHRS, CDR2 YFSETQ. V was shortened by 0 bases and J by 4 bases, with 5 bases between the two germline ends. This CDR3 has 12 amino acids. The CDR3 protein is CASSLDAYEQYF. CDR3 sequence (DNA): TGCGCCAGCAGCTTGGATGCGTACGAGCAGTACTTC.

This rearrangement joins TRBV10-3 to TRBJ2-7; the match to TRBD1 covers 10 bases. The V and J ends lost 4 bases and 4 bases, in that order; junction bases with no gene match: 10. The CDR3 is 16 residues long. CDR1 is ENHRY, CDR2 SYGVKD, per germline. The CDR3: CAISGFPGQGFYEQYF. The DNA for the CDR3 is TGTGCCATCAGTGGATTTCCGGGACAGGGGTTTTACGAGCAGTACTTC.

This sequence joins TRBV13 and TRBJ2-3; 10 bases agree with TRBD1. From germline, CDR1 is PRHDT and CDR2 FYEKMQ (reference sequence). Trimming took 1 base from V and 9 from J; bases not matched to a gene: 10. CDR3 length: 16 amino acids. The CDR3 is CASSLEWDRGVRTQYF. The CDR3 nucleotides are TGTGCCAGCAGCTTAGAATGGGACAGGGGAGTGAGGACGCAGTATTTT.

The J gene is TRBJ2-2, the V gene TRBV5-6; D might be TRBD1 (5 bases). Germline CDR1 and CDR2: SGHDT and YYEEEE. V lost 1 base to trimming and J lost 2 bases, with 9 bases between them. The CDR3 extends over 15 amino acids. The CDR3 bases are TGTGCCAGCAGCTTGATAGGGGCCAACACCGGGGAGCTGTTTTTT. Protein: CASSLIGANTGELFF.

V is TRBV10-3 and J is TRBJ1-1, with a weak D call TRBD1 (5 bases). CDR3 length: 12 residues. V lost 5 bases to trimming and J lost 1 base, with 5 bases between them. Germline CDR1 is ENHRY and CDR2 is SYGVKD. In DNA form, the CDR3 reads TGTGCCATCAGTACAGGGAACACTGAAGCTTTCTTT. Residues: CAISTGNTEAFF.

The V and J genes are TRBV15 and TRBJ1-2, with D unresolved. The germline V gene has CDR1 LNHNV and CDR2 YYDKDF (reference sequence). Trimming removed 0 bases at V and 0 bases at J, with 11 bases between. The CDR3 consists of 16 residues. DNA of the CDR3: TGTGCCACCAGCAGAGATCGGGAGAGGACTAACTATGGCTACACCTTC. Protein sequence: CATSRDRERTNYGYTF.

The rearrangement uses TRBV12-5 and TRBJ2-2; D remains unclear. The V end lost 4 bases, the J end lost 0 bases, and 9 bases lay between the germline ends. The CDR3 loop spans 15 amino acids. CDR1 LGHNT and CDR2 FRNRAP come from the germline V gene. CDR3 nucleotide sequence: TGTGCTAGTGGTTCGACGGGTACGAACACCGGGGAGCTGTTTTTT. Translated: CASGSTGTNTGELFF.

The chain employs TRBV25-1 and TRBJ1-1; perhaps TRBD1 as D (6 bases). Germline V gives CDR1 MGHDK, CDR2 SYGVNS. V shed 8 bases and J shed 1 base, with 8 bases lying between them. This CDR3 comprises 12 residues. The CDR3 spells CASGTPNTEAFF. The CDR3 region has the DNA TGTGCCAGCGGGACACCGAACACTGAAGCTTTCTTT. The full variable domain, rest sourced from reference TRBV25-1 and TRBJ1-1, is EADIYQTPRYLVIGTGKKITLECSQTMGHDKMYWYQQDPGMELHLIHYSYGVNSTEKGDLSSESTVSRIRTEHFPLTLESARPSHTSQYLCASGTPNTEAFFGQGTRLTVV.

This chain connects TRBV7-9 to TRBJ1-1, with D maybe TRBD1 (5 bases). Trimming removed 1 base from V and 0 bases from J, with 9 bases in between. The CDR3 loop spans 15 amino acids. Per germline, CDR1 SEHNR and CDR2 FQNEAQ (reference sequence). The CDR3 sequence: CASSLVGAMNTEAFF. The CDR3 coding sequence is TGTGCCAGCAGCTTAGTAGGGGCCATGAACACTGAAGCTTTCTTT.

V usage is TRBV5-5 and J usage is TRBJ1-2, with 7 bases identical to TRBD1. The CDR3 covers 15 residues. Germline CDR1 is SGHKS and CDR2 is YYEKEE (reference sequence). Trimming at V came to 6 bases and at J to 4 bases, leaving 12 bases not matched to a gene. The CDR3, as DNA: TGTGCCAGCACCCTGGTAGGGGACAGCCTCTATGGCTACACCTTC. Translation: CASTLVGDSLYGYTF.

J is TRBJ1-1 and V is TRBV2; a weak D match, TRBD1 (5 bases). Trimming removed 9 bases at V and 4 bases at J, with 9 bases between. CDR3 length: 11 residues. Germline V gives CDR1 SNHLY, CDR2 FYNNEI. The CDR3 here is CARLTATEAFF. The DNA of the CDR3 is TGTGCCAGGTTGACAGCCACTGAAGCTTTCTTT.

The chain combines TRBV7-2 with TRBJ2-5; 11 bases agree with TRBD2. The junction had 4 bases not matched to a gene; V was cut back by 5 bases and J by 5 bases. The length of the CDR3 is 14 residues. Germline lookup yields CDR1 SGHTA and CDR2 FQGNSA. CDR3 protein: CASSPPSGGETQYF. DNA for the CDR3: TGTGCCAGCAGCCCTCCTAGCGGGGGGGAGACCCAGTACTTC. Combining the CDR3 with reference TRBV7-2 and TRBJ2-5 gives the whole variable domain GAGVSQSPSNKVTEKGKDVELRCDPISGHTALYWYRQSLGQGLEFLIYFQGNSAPDKSGLPSDRFSAERTGGSVSTLTIQRTQQEDSAVYLCASSPPSGGETQYFGPGTRLLVL.

This clone was detected only once. The rearrangement uses TRBV7-8 and TRBJ2-7; tentative D call: TRBD2 (6 bases). Deletions cut 3 bases from V and 2 bases from J, with 11 bases between. The CDR3 has 14 amino acids. The germline V gene encodes CDR1 SGHVS and CDR2 FQNEAQ. The CDR3 region has the DNA TGTGCCAGCAGCTTTCGCCGGGGGACCTACGAGCAGTACTTC. As protein: CASSFRRGTYEQYF. Full variable domain (outside the CDR3, taken from reference TRBV7-8 and TRBJ2-7): GAGVSQSPRYKVAKRGQDVALRCDPISGHVSLFWYQQALGQGPEFLTYFQNEAQLDKSGLPSDRFFAERPEGSVSTLKIQRTQQEDSAVYLCASSFRRGTYEQYFGPGTRLTVT.

The V and J genes are TRBV5-4 and TRBJ2-3; 14 positions match TRBD2. From germline, CDR1 is SGHNT and CDR2 YYREEE (reference sequence). CDR3 size: 16 residues. V lost 3 bases to trimming and J lost 6 bases; unmatched junction nucleotides: 6. The CDR3 coding sequence is TGTGCCAGCAGCTGGGGACTAGCGGGGGCAGGGGATACGCAGTATTTT. Translated: CASSWGLAGAGDTQYF.

V usage is TRBV5-6 and J usage is TRBJ1-2; 9 bases map to TRBD1. V was pared by 5 bases and J by 4 bases, with 6 bases of the junction left unmatched. Germline V gene lookup returns CDR1 SGHDT and CDR2 YYEEEE. CDR3 length equals 14 residues. CDR3: CASRGQGGGYGYTF. CDR3 DNA sequence: TGTGCCAGCAGGGGACAGGGAGGCGGCTATGGCTACACCTTC.